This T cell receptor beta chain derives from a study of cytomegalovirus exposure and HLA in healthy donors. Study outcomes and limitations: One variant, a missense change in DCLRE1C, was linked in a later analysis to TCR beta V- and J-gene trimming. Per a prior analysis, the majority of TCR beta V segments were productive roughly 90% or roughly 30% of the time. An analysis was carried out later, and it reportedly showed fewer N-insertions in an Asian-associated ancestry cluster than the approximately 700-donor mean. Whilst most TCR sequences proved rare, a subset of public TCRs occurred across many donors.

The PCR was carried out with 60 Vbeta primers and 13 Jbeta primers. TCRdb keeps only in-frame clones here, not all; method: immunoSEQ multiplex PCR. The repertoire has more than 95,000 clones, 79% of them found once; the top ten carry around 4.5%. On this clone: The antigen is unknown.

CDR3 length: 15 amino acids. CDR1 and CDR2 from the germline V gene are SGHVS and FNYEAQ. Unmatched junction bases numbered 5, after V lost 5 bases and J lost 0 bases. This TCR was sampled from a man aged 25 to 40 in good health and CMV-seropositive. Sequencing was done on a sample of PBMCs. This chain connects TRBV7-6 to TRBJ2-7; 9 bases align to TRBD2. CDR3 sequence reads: CASSVSGGSSYEQYF. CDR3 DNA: TGTGCCAGCAGCGTAAGCGGGGGGAGCTCCTACGAGCAGTACTTC.